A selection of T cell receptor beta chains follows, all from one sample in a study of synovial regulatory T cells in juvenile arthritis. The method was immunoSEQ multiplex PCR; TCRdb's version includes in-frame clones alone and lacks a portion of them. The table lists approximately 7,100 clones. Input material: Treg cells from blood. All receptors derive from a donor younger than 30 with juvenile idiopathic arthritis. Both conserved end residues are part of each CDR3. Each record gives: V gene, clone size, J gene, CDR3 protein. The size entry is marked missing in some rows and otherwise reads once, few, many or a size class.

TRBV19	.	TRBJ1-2	CASSLGSSNYGYTF
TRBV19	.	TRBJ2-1	CATGLAGYYNEQFF
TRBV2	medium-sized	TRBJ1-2	CASRPGTGNYGYTF
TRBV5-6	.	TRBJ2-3	CASSLVRVLRYTDTQYF
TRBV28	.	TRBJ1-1	CASSYLSATEAFF
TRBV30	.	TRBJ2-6	CATLDRQRWGANVLTF
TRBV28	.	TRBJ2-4	CASSLGAGAGIQYF
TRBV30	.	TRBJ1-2	CAWALVTDYGYTF
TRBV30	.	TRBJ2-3	CACLAGYTQYF
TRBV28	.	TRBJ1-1	CASRLSNTEAFF
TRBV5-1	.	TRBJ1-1	CASSQGANTEAFF
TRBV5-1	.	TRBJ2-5	CASRAGGQRMETQYF
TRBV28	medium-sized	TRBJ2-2	CASSLWGLAGGPGELFF
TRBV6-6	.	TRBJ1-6	CASTRRNSPLHF
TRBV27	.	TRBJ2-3	CASSPLAGAGYTQYF